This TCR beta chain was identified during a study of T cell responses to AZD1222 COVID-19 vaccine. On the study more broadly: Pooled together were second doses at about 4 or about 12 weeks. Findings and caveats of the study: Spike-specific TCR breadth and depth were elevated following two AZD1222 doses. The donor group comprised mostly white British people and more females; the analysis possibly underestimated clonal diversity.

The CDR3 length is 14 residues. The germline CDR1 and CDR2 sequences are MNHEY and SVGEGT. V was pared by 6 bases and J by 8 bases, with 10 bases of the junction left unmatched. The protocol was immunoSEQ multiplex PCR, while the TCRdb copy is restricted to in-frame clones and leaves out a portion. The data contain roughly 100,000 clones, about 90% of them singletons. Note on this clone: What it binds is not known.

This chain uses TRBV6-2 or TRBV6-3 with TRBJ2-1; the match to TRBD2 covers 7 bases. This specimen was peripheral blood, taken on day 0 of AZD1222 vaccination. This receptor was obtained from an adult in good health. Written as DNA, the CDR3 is TGTGCCAGCAGCCGGGACTACCCTCCGGATGAGCAGTTCTTC. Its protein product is CASSRDYPPDEQFF.